This T cell receptor (beta chain) was observed in a study of Graves' ophthalmopathy and Graves' hyperthyroidism. Study conclusions and caveats: The model achieved around 67% sensitivity and 72.22% specificity for ophthalmopathy progression.

This clonotype was seen many times. The antigen remains undetermined. The authors defined stable hyperthyroidism as no ophthalmopathy within 18 months of follow-up. Excluded were patients with other autoimmune diseases, uncontrolled infections, pregnancy or lactation. From RNA, the CDR3 regions of TCR beta chains were amplified and sequenced. Second-round multiplex PCR came after a first-round RT-PCR that employed HTBI primers. From the multiplex PCR reads, TCRdb called clonotypes with MiXCR, one entry per CDR3 protein. The table shows roughly 610,000 distinct CDR3 sequences, with 22% occurring only once. The CDR3 is 17 amino acids. Trimming took 8 bases from V and 1 from J, leaving 21 bases between them. In germline, CDR1 is MRHNA, CDR2 SNTAGT.

This sequence originates from a woman aged 18-30 years with stable Graves' hyperthyroidism. Some clones in this sample may be carry-over from other donors' samples. What was sequenced was peripheral blood. The rearrangement joins TRBV6-4 to TRBJ1-3, with D perhaps TRBD1 (6 bases). The CDR3: CASGTLGGFSSGNTIYF. DNA for the CDR3: TGTGCCAGCGGCACCCTAGGGGGTTTCTCTTCTGGAAACACCATATATTTT.